The entry that follows covers one T cell receptor (beta chain) sequence. Gene names are mouse gene names. The entry originates in a study of tissue T cells after allogeneic stem cell transplantation. CDR3 sequences, V/J genes, frequencies and template counts came from survey-depth TCRbeta sequencing. Libraries were prepared by immunoSEQ multiplex PCR; TCRdb keeps only in-frame clonotypes and omits some of them. The data show approximately 7,900 clones, approximately 34% seen once. Time point here: mouse harvest day 14 after allogeneic transplant. Mouse grafts combined 10^7 T-cell-depleted bone marrow cells with 10^6 splenic CD5+ T cells. This mouse GVHD model was MHC-mismatched B6 to BALB/c, profiled day 7 or 14. The sequence came from a female BALB/c mouse given C57BL/6 T cells with graft-versus-host disease after an allogeneic hematopoietic cell transplant. The specimen was skin.

The CDR3 region is CASSQLGGRDTQYF. The sequenced part of the CDR3 DNA is TGTGCCAGCTCCCAACTGGGGGGGCGAGACACCCAGTAC. The chain combines TRBV12-1 with TRBJ2-5; 11 bases agree with TRBD2. The sequenced fragment ends 1 residue before the CDR3 boundary, so the rest is inferred from the germline J gene. With 4 bases clipped from V and 5 bases from J, the junction kept 4 bases outside the gene matches. The length of the CDR3 is 14 residues. The germline V gene encodes CDR1 SGHSN and CDR2 HYEKVE. The variable domain in full, completed from reference TRBV12-1 and TRBJ2-5, reads DSGVVQSPRHIIKEKGGRSVLTCIPISGHSNVVWYQQTLGKELKFLIQHYEKVERDKGFLPSRFSVQQFDDYHSEMNMSALELEDSAMYFCASSQLGGRDTQYFGPGTRLLVL.